Each of the 26 T cell receptor beta chains below was sequenced from the same sample in a study of response to subunit inactivated influenza vaccine. Each CDR3 protein is one row after TCRdb ran MiXCR on the RT-PCR reads. This table has approximately 310,000 distinct CDR3 sequences, around a fifth appearing once. Here the sequenced sample was PBMCs from blood, taken 21 months after vaccination. All receptors derive from a man aged 45 to 75 who received an inactivated influenza vaccine.

This chain connects TRBV20-1 to TRBJ2-7; 8 bases fit TRBD1. The V segment lost 2 bases and the J segment 4 bases; nucleotides outside the gene matches: 4. CDR3 length equals 13 residues. Germline V gene sequence: CDR1 DFQATT, CDR2 SNEGSKA (reference sequence). The CDR3 protein is CSARRTGIYEQYF. The CDR3 DNA follows: TGCAGTGCTAGAAGGACAGGGATATACGAGCAGTACTTC.

On this clonotype itself: It may be a read error: a sequence one base away is much more abundant. The chain combines TRBV6-6 with TRBJ1-4; D call uncertain. Germline V lookup: CDR1 MNHNY, CDR2 SVGAGI (reference sequence). CDR3 length equals 11 residues. Written as DNA, the CDR3 is TGTGCCAGCAGTTTCAATGAAAAAATGTTTTTT. Protein: CASSFNEKMFF.

The gene calls are TRBV7-9 and TRBJ2-2, with TRBD1 matching 8 bases. Unmatched junction bases numbered 5, after V lost 5 bases and J lost 3 bases. The CDR3 contains 15 residues. Germline V lookup: CDR1 SEHNR, CDR2 FQNEAQ (reference sequence). The CDR3, as DNA: TGTGCCAGCAGCACCGGGACAGGCGACACCGGGGAGCTGTTTTTT. Protein: CASSTGTGDTGELFF.

V is TRBV5-1 and J is TRBJ2-3; D is possibly TRBD2 (6 bases). This CDR3 comprises 14 residues. The V end was cut by 4 bases, the J end by 2 bases, with 11 bases between. Germline CDR1 is SGHRS and CDR2 is YFSETQ. CDR3 sequence: CASSPGGDTDTQYF. CDR3 DNA: TGCGCCAGCAGCCCGGGCGGGGACACAGATACGCAGTATTTT.

This clonotype was seen a handful of times. The rearrangement links TRBV5-1 to TRBJ1-2, with TRBD1 identical over 9 bases. Germline V gene data show CDR1 as SGHRS and CDR2 as YFSETQ. The ends lost 2 bases at V and 6 bases at J; junction bases unmatched: 5. This CDR3 spans 14 amino acids. The chain's CDR3 is CASSLQGATDGYTF. CDR3 DNA: TGCGCCAGCAGCTTACAGGGGGCCACGGATGGCTACACCTTC.

This clonotype showed up many times. The chain joins TRBV4-1 to TRBJ2-7, with 10 bases identical to TRBD1. V dropped 1 base and J dropped 4; count of bases not matched to a gene: 10. The CDR3 sequence is 17 residues long. Germline V gene lookup returns CDR1 MGHRA and CDR2 YSYEKL. The CDR3 bases are TGCGCCAGCAGCCAAGTAAAGGCGGGACAGGGGTCTTACGAGCAGTACTTC. Its translation is CASSQVKAGQGSYEQYF.

This clonotype was found a few times. The chain is built from TRBV29-1 and TRBJ2-7, with D perhaps given as TRBD1 or TRBD2 (5 bases each). Looked up from germline, CDR1 is SQVTM and CDR2 is ANQGSEA. Trimming shortened V by 6 bases and J by 4 bases, and 10 bases separated the two germline ends. CDR3 length: 11 amino acids. The CDR3 protein is CSVRDPYEQYF. CDR3 coding DNA: TGCAGCGTCCGGGACCCTTACGAGCAGTACTTC.

This chain joins TRBV6-2 or TRBV6-3 and TRBJ2-2; maybe TRBD1 (6 bases). Trimming stripped 6 bases from V and 6 bases from J, with 20 bases between. The CDR3 is made up of 16 amino acids. The germline V gene has CDR1 MNHEY and CDR2 SVGEGT. In DNA form, the CDR3 reads TGTGCCAGCAGCCCGGACCTTTTACACAGGGCCGGGGAGCTGTTTTTT. Translated: CASSPDLLHRAGELFF.

There are many counts of this clonotype. The J gene is TRBJ1-3, the V gene TRBV2; possible D gene TRBD1, 6 bases. The length of the CDR3 is 13 residues. Germline-derived CDR1 and CDR2 are SNHLY and FYNNEI. Trimming removed 4 bases at V and 4 bases at J, with 8 bases between. CDR3 nucleotide sequence: TGTGCCAGCAGTGGGACAGAAGGAAACACCATATATTTT. It codes for CASSGTEGNTIYF. Based on the CDR3 plus reference TRBV2 and TRBJ1-3, the full variable domain is EPEVTQTPSHQVTQMGQEVILRCVPISNHLYFYWYRQILGQKVEFLVSFYNNEISEKSEIFDDQFSVERPDGSNFTLKIRSTKLEDSAMYFCASSGTEGNTIYFGEGSWLTVV.

The V gene is TRBV29-1, the J gene TRBJ2-1; no reliable D call. In germline, CDR1 is SQVTM, CDR2 ANQGSEA. The CDR3 is made up of 12 amino acids. The V and J ends lost 0 bases and 6 bases respectively, with 6 bases between them. In DNA form, the CDR3 reads TGCAGCGTTGAAGATCTGGGCAATGAGCAGTTCTTC. It specifies CSVEDLGNEQFF.

This chain connects TRBV5-5 to TRBJ2-3; no firm D call. Germline CDR1 SGHKS, CDR2 YYEKEE (reference sequence). The length of the CDR3 is 14 residues. Trimming took 4 bases from V and 1 from J, leaving 10 bases between them. The CDR3 is CASSHSHRTDTQYF. In nucleotides, the CDR3 is TGTGCCAGCAGCCATAGTCACCGCACAGATACGCAGTATTTT.

The V gene is TRBV3-1, the J gene TRBJ1-4; D perhaps matches TRBD1 (5 bases). CDR3 length: 14 amino acids. Germline lookup yields CDR1 LGHDT and CDR2 YNNKEL (reference sequence). V was pared by 0 bases and J by 5 bases, with 7 bases between. CDR3 coding DNA: TGTGCCAGCAGCCAAGAAACAGGCAATGAAAAACTGTTTTTT. Amino acid sequence: CASSQETGNEKLFF.

V and J are TRBV19 and TRBJ2-5; D uncertain. V gave up 2 bases and J gave up 9 bases, with 7 bases separating them. This CDR3 spans 11 amino acids. The germline V gene has CDR1 LNHDA and CDR2 SQIVND (reference sequence). The CDR3 DNA reads TGTGCCAGTAGTATAAGAAGGTCCCAGTACTTC. Its protein product is CASSIRRSQYF.

This clonotype has ten or more counts. This rearrangement joins TRBV7-3 to TRBJ1-1; no firm D call. CDR1 is SGHTA and CDR2 is FQGTGA in the germline V gene. This CDR3 is 13 amino acids long. Trimming stripped 0 bases from V and 5 bases from J, with 7 bases between. The CDR3 DNA is TGTGCCAGCAGCTTAACACAAGGGACTGAAGCTTTCTTT. This encodes CASSLTQGTEAFF.

The chain employs TRBV6-2 or TRBV6-3 and TRBJ1-1; D gene uncertain. The V and J ends lost 6 bases and 1 base respectively, with 9 bases between them. Looked up from germline, CDR1 is MNHEY and CDR2 is SVGEGT. The CDR3 length is 13 residues. CDR3 DNA sequence: TGTGCCAGCAGCCGGTTGGGGAACACTGAAGCTTTCTTT. The encoded protein is CASSRLGNTEAFF.

In this sample, this clonotype turned up once. The V gene is TRBV10-3, the J gene TRBJ2-1; D unclear. V was trimmed by 2 bases and J by 0 bases, leaving 11 bases between them. Germline loops: CDR1 ENHRY, CDR2 SYGVKD. The CDR3 sequence is 16 residues long. The CDR3 DNA reads as TGTGCCATCAGTGAGCCCCAATTAAGCTCCTACAATGAGCAGTTCTTC. Its translation: CAISEPQLSSYNEQFF.

In DNA, the CDR3 is TGTGCCAGCAGCTTAGGGCTAGCGGGTCAAGATACGCAGTATTTT. Amino acids: CASSLGLAGQDTQYF. The chain couples TRBV7-2 to TRBJ2-3, with TRBD2 identical over 8 bases. The ends lost 1 base at V and 5 bases at J; junction bases unmatched: 5. The CDR3 totals 15 residues. CDR1 is SGHTA, CDR2 FQGNSA, per germline.

The gene calls are TRBV27 and TRBJ2-7; D is perhaps TRBD1 (6 bases). Germline CDR1 MNHEY, CDR2 SMNVEV (reference sequence). This CDR3 is built from 14 residues. V was trimmed by 2 bases and J by 5 bases, leaving 13 bases between them. Here the CDR3 reads CASSLDRFRDEQYF. CDR3 in DNA: TGTGCCAGCAGTTTAGACAGGTTCAGGGACGAGCAGTACTTC.

The sample holds a few counts of this clonotype. The chain carries TRBV6-5 and TRBJ2-1; D remains unclear. Per germline, CDR1 MNHEY and CDR2 SVGAGI. This CDR3 region has 16 residues. V lost 2 bases and J 4 bases, leaving 15 bases between the germline ends. The CDR3: CASSYQVDVRYNEQFF. In DNA, the CDR3 is TGTGCCAGCAGTTACCAGGTCGACGTCCGTTACAATGAGCAGTTCTTC.

In its sample, this clonotype ranks as medium-sized. The chain recombines TRBV10-3 with TRBJ1-5; no reliable D call. Trimming removed 3 bases from V and 1 base from J, with 4 bases in between. CDR1 is ENHRY, CDR2 SYGVKD, per germline. There are 13 residues in the CDR3. The CDR3 loop reads CAISEFSNQPQHF. CDR3 bases: TGTGCCATCAGTGAATTCAGCAATCAGCCCCAGCATTTT.

The chain recombines TRBV7-2 with TRBJ1-1; D gene uncertain. The CDR3 has 14 residues. Trimming cost V 3 bases and J 3 bases, with 11 bases left between them. The germline CDR1 and CDR2 sequences are SGHTA and FQGNSA. In nucleotides, the CDR3 is TGTGCCAGCAGCTTTCGCCTTTCGGACACTGAAGCTTTCTTT. Residues: CASSFRLSDTEAFF.

This clonotype came up many times. This sequence joins TRBV12-3 or TRBV12-4 and TRBJ1-1, with no clear D. The CDR3 consists of 13 residues. The V gene lost 7 bases and the J gene lost 1 base, with 10 bases spanning the gap. The CDR3 spells CASIILGNTEAFF. CDR3 nucleotide sequence: TGTGCCAGCATCATATTGGGGAACACTGAAGCTTTCTTT.

This chain uses TRBV5-4 with TRBJ2-3; unclear D gene. V lost 4 bases, J lost 6 bases, and 12 bases lay in between. The CDR3 is made up of 13 amino acids. Germline CDR1 is SGHNT and CDR2 is YYREEE (reference sequence). CDR3 sequence (DNA): TGTGCCAGCAGCCCTCGGCGGACGGATACGCAGTATTTT. Translated, it gives CASSPRRTDTQYF.

In this sample, this clonotype turned up a few times. The chain combines TRBV3-1 with TRBJ1-1; possibly TRBD1 for D (6 bases). The CDR3 covers 13 residues. Germline V gives CDR1 LGHDT, CDR2 YNNKEL (reference sequence). The germline V and J ends were trimmed by 0 bases and 11 bases, with 13 bases remaining between them. The CDR3 region is CASSQDPGVTAFF. The CDR3 nucleotides are TGTGCCAGCAGCCAAGATCCAGGGGTGACGGCTTTCTTT.

The chain combines TRBV6-1 with TRBJ1-2; no definite D call. CDR1 and CDR2 (germline): MNHNS, SASEGT. V dropped 8 bases and J dropped 4 bases, with 17 bases sitting between them. CDR3 length equals 14 residues. The CDR3 bases are TGTGCCAGCTCGCTGGCAAACCCCTCCTATGGCTACACCTTC. The encoded protein is CASSLANPSYGYTF.

This clonotype has a single count. The V and J genes are TRBV5-1 and TRBJ2-1, with 10 nucleotides matching TRBD2. The CDR3 has 16 amino acids. The ends lost 1 base at V and 3 bases at J; junction bases unmatched: 4. Germline lookup yields CDR1 SGHRS and CDR2 YFSETQ. CDR3 sequence reads: CASSLLAGAYYNEQFF. The CDR3 nucleotides are TGCGCCAGCAGCTTGCTAGCGGGAGCCTACTACAATGAGCAGTTCTTC.